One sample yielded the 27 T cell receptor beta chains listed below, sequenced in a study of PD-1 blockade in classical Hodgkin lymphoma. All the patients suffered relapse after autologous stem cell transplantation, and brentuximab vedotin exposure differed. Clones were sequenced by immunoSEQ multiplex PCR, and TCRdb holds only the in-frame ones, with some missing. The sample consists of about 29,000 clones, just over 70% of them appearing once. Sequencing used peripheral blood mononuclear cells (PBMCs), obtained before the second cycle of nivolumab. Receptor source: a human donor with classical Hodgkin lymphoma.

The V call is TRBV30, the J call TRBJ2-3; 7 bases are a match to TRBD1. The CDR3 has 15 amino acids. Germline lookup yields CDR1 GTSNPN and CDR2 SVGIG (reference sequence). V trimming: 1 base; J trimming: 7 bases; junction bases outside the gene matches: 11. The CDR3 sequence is CAWSAETGSSYTQYF. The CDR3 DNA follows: TGTGCCTGGAGTGCCGAGACAGGGAGTTCTTATACGCAGTATTTT.

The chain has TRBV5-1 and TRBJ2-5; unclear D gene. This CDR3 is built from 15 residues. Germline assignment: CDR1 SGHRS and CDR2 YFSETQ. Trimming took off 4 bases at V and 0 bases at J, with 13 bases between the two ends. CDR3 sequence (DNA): TGCGCCAGCAGCCAACGACCGGGTTACCAAGAGACCCAGTACTTC. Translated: CASSQRPGYQETQYF.

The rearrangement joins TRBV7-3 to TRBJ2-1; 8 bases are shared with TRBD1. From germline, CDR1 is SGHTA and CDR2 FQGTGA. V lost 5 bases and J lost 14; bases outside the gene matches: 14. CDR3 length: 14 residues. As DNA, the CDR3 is TGTGCCAGCAGCCTCCACCCTGAGGACAGGGAGAAGTTCTTC. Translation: CASSLHPEDREKFF. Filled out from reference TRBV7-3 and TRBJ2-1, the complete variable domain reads GAGVSQTPSNKVTEKGKYVELRCDPISGHTALYWYRQSLGQGPEFLIYFQGTGAADDSGLPNDRFFAVRPEGSVSTLKIQRTERGDSAVYLCASSLHPEDREKFFGPGTRLTVL.

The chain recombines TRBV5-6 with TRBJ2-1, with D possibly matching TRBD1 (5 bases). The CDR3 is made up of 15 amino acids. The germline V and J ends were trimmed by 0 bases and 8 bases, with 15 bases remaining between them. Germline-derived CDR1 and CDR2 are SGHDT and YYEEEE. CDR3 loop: CASSLVLQGKDEQFF. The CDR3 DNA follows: TGTGCCAGCAGCTTGGTTTTGCAGGGAAAGGATGAGCAGTTCTTC.

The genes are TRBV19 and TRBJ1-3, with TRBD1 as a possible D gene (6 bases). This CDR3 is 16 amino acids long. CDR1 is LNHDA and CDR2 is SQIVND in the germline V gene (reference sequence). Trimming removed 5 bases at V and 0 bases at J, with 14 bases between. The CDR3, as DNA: TGTGCCAGTAGTCTACAGGGCCCTGGCTCTGGAAACACCATATATTTT. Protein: CASSLQGPGSGNTIYF.

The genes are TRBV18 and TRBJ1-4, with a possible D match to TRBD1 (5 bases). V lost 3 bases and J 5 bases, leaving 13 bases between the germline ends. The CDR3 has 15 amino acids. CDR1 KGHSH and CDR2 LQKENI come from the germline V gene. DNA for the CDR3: TGTGCCAGCTCACCGATGACCGGGACCAATGAAAAACTGTTTTTT. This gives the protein CASSPMTGTNEKLFF.

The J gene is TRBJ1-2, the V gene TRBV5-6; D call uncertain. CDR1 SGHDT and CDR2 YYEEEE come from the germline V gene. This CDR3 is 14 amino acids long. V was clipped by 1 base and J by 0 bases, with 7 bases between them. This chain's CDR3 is CASSLLQANYGYTF. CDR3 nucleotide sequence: TGTGCCAGCAGCTTGCTCCAAGCTAACTATGGCTACACCTTC.

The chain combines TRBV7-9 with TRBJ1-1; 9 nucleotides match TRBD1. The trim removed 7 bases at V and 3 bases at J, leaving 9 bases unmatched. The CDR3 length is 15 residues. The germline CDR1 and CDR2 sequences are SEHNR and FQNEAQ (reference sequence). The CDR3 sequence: CASTRTGTGHTEAFF. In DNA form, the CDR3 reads TGTGCCAGCACCCGGACCGGGACAGGGCACACTGAAGCTTTCTTT.

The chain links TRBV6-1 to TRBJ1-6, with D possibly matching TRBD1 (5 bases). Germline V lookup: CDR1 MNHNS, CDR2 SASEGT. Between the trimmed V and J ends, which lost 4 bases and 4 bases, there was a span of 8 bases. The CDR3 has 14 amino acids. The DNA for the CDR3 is TGTGCCAGCAGTGGGGGGGGGTATAATTCACCCCTCCACTTT. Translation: CASSGGGYNSPLHF.

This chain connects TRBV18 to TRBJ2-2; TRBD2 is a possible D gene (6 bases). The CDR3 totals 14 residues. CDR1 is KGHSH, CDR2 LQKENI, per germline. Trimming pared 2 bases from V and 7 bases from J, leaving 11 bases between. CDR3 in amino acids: CASSPNGGVGELFF. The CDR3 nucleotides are TGTGCCAGCTCACCAAACGGCGGGGTCGGGGAGCTGTTTTTT.

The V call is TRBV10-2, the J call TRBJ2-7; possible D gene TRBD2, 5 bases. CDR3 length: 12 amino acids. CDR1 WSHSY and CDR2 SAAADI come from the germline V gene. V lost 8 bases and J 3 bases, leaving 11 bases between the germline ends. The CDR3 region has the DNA TGCGCCAGCGCGGGCCTAGACTACGAGCAGTACTTC. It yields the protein CASAGLDYEQYF.

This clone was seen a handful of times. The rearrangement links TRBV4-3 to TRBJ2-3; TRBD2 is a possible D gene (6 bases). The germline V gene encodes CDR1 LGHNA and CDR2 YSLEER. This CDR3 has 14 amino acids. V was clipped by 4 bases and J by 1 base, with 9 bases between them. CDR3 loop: CASSRREGTDTQYF. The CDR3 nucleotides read TGCGCCAGCAGCCGAAGGGAGGGCACAGATACGCAGTATTTT.

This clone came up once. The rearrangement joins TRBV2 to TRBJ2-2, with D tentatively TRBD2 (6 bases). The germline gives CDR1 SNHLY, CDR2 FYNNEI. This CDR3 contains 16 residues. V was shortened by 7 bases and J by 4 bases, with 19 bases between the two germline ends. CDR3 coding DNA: TGTGCCAGCAAGTCAAAGGGCGGGATTAGCACCGGGGAGCTGTTTTTT. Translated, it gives CASKSKGGISTGELFF.

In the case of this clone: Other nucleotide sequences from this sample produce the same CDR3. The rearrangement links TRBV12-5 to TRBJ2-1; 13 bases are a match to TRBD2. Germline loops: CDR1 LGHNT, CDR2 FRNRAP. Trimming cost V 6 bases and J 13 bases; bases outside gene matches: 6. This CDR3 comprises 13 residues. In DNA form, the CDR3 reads TGTGCTAGTGGCAGACTAGCGGGGGGAAAACAGTTCTTC. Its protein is CASGRLAGGKQFF. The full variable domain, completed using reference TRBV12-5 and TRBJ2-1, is DARVTQTPRHKVTEMGQEVTMRCQPILGHNTVFWYRQTMMQGLELLAYFRNRAPLDDSGMPKDRFSAEMPDATLATLKIQPSEPRDSAVYFCASGRLAGGKQFFGPGTRLTVL.

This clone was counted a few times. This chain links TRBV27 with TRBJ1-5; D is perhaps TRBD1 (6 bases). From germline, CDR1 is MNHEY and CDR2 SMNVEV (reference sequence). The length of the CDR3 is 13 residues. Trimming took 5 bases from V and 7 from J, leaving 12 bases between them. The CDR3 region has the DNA TGTGCCAGCAGTCCCAGGGGATGGCAGCCCCAGCATTTT. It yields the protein CASSPRGWQPQHF.

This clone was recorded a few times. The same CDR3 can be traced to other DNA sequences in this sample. CDR3 DNA: TGTGCCAGCACCGGGGGTCCAAACACTGAAGCTTTCTTT. The encoded protein is CASTGGPNTEAFF. The chain links TRBV2 to TRBJ1-1, with D tentatively TRBD1 (5 bases). From germline, CDR1 is SNHLY and CDR2 FYNNEI. The CDR3 runs 13 residues. V was cut by 7 bases and J by 2 bases, with 11 bases left in between.

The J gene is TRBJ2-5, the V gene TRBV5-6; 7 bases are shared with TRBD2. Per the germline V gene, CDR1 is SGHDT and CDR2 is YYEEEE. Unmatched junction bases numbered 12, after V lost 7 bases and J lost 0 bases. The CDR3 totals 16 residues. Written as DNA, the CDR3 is TGTGCCAGCGCCGGGCGGGGAGCGGGGTACCAAGAGACCCAGTACTTC. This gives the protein CASAGRGAGYQETQYF.

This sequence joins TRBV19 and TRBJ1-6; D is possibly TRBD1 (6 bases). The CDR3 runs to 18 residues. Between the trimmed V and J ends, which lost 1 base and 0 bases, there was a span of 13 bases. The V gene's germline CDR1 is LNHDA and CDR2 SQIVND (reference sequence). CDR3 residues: CASSIGPGQSSYNSPLHF. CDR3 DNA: TGTGCCAGTAGTATAGGCCCGGGACAAAGCTCCTATAATTCACCCCTCCACTTT.

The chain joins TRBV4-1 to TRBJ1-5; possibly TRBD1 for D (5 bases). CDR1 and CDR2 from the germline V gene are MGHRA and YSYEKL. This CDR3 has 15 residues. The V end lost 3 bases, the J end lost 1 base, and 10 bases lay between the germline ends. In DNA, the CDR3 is TGCGCCAGCAGCCAGGGCAGGGCGAGCAATCAGCCCCAGCATTTT. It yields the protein CASSQGRASNQPQHF.

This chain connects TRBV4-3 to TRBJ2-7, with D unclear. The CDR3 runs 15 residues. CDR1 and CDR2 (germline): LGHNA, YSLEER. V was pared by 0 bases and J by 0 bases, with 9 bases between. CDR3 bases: TGCGCCAGCAGCCAAGACGGCTCAACCTCCTACGAGCAGTACTTC. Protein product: CASSQDGSTSYEQYF.

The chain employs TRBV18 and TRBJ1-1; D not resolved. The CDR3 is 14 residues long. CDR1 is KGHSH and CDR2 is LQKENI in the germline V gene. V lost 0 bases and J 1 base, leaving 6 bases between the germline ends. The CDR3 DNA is TGTGCCAGCTCACCACCTTCAGCGAACACTGAAGCTTTCTTT. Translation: CASSPPSANTEAFF.

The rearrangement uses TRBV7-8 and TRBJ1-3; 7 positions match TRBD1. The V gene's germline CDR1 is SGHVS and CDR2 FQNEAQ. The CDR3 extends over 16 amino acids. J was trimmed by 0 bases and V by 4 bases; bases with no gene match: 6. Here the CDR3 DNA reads TGTGCCAGCAGCTGGGGACAGATCAACTCTGGAAACACCATATATTTT. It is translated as CASSWGQINSGNTIYF.

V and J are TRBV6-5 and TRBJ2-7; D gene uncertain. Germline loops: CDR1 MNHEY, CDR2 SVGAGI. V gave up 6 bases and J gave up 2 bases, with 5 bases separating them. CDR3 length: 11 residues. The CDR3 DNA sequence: TGTGCCAGCAGCTACACCTACGAGCAGTACTTC. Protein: CASSYTYEQYF.

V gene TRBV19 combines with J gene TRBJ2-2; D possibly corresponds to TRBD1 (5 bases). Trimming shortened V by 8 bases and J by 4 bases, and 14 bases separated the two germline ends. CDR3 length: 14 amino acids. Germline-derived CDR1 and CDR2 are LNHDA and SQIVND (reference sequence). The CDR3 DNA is TGTGCCAGTCACACCCCCACAGGCACCGGGGAGCTGTTTTTT. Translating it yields CASHTPTGTGELFF.

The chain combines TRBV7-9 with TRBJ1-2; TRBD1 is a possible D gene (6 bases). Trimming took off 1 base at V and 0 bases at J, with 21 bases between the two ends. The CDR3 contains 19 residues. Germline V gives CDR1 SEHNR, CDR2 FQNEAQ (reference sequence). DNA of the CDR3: TGTGCCAGCAGCTTAGAGGGGGGGTCAGTCTGGGAAGCTAACTATGGCTACACCTTC. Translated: CASSLEGGSVWEANYGYTF. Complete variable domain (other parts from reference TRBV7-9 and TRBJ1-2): DTGVSQNPRHKITKRGQNVTFRCDPISEHNRLYWYRQTLGQGPEFLTYFQNEAQLEKSRLLSDRFSAERPKGSFSTLEIQRTEQGDSAMYLCASSLEGGSVWEANYGYTFGSGTRLTVV.

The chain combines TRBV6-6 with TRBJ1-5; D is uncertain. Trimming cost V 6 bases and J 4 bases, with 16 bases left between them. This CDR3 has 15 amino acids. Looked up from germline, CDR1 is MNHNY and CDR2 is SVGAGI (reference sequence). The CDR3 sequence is CASSLTEGSNQPQHF. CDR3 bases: TGTGCCAGCAGCCTGACTGAGGGAAGTAATCAGCCCCAGCATTTT.

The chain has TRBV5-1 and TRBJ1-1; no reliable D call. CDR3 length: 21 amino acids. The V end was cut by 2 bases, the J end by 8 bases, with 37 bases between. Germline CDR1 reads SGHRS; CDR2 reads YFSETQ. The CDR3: CASSLKSGMPRLTGLGEEAFF. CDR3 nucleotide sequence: TGCGCCAGCAGCTTAAAATCCGGGATGCCCCGCCTAACCGGTTTGGGAGAGGAAGCTTTCTTT.